This T cell receptor (beta chain) was sequenced for a study of TIL therapy for anti-PD-1-resistant metastatic lung cancer. Notes on the study in general: Many TIL product clones were absent from baseline tumor, suggesting clonal contraction.

This clone came up a few times. Its antigen remains unidentified. This was the immunoSEQ v3 assay. Sequencing depth was approximately 1.8 million read pairs for survey level, 5-6 million for deep. Generated by immunoSEQ multiplex PCR, the TCRdb table keeps only in-frame clones and is missing some. This sample has about 50,000 clones, with 70% to 85% found just once. As for time point: pre-treatment sample, taken before nivolumab and TIL therapy. The tumor samples were excised metastases, mostly pleural nodules or supraclavicular lymph nodes. Adults with stage 4 NSCLC were enrolled in a phase I trial. The receptor comes from a person aged 25 to 79 with non-small cell lung cancer. This sample comprised tumor tissue, obtained at baseline.

The CDR3 is CASSETGSLGYTF. The CDR3 DNA sequence: TGTGCCAGCAGCGAGACAGGCTCCCTGGGCTACACCTTC. This chain uses TRBV25-1 with TRBJ1-2; TRBD1 is a possible D gene (6 bases). Germline loops: CDR1 MGHDK, CDR2 SYGVNS. The ends were cut back, 6 bases at V and 8 bases at J, with 16 bases in the middle. The length of the CDR3 is 13 residues.